The 23 T cell receptor beta chains below come from one sample, sequenced in a study of human T cells and chemical hapten exposure. Time point noted: healthy volunteer bleed at 2 weeks. Total RNA was extracted from unfractionated whole blood. From the RACE reads, TCRdb called clonotypes with MiXCR, one entry per CDR3 protein. In the table there are roughly 100,000 distinct CDR3 sequences, around 8.8% of which are singletons. Sequencing was performed on whole blood. These TCRs come from a female donor in good health. Some clones in this sample may be carry-over from other donors' samples.

This clonotype was recorded a few times. Its ends do not fully match the called genes, so a read error is possible. The CDR3 loop reads CAIGELAGVSSTDTQYF. CDR3 bases: TGTGCCATCGGTGAACTAGCGGGAGTCTCTAGCACAGATACGCAGTATTTT. This chain connects TRBV10-3 to TRBJ2-3, with 11 nucleotides matching TRBD2. The CDR3 runs 17 residues. CDR1 ENHRY and CDR2 SYGVKD come from the germline V gene.

The table lists this clonotype with a few counts. The chain uses TRBV20-1 and TRBJ1-2; D is perhaps TRBD1 (6 bases). The CDR3 loop spans 14 amino acids. Germline values: CDR1 DFQATT, CDR2 SNEGSKA (reference sequence). V lost 0 bases and J lost 6, with 14 bases in between. In DNA form, the CDR3 reads TGCAGTGCTAGAGATGTCAGGGGAGGGGATGGCTACACCTTC. This encodes CSARDVRGGDGYTF.

This clonotype has more than one count but fewer than ten. The chain recombines TRBV7-2 with TRBJ1-1; D uncertain. The CDR3 has 13 amino acids. Germline CDR1 and CDR2: SGHTA and FQGNSA. With 4 bases removed from V and 1 base from J, the gap between germline ends came to 7 bases. Written as DNA, the CDR3 is TGTGCCAGCAGCTCCGACGGGAACACTGAAGCTTTCTTT. This encodes CASSSDGNTEAFF.

V usage is TRBV6-2 or TRBV6-3 and J usage is TRBJ2-5; either TRBD1 or TRBD2 may supply D (5 bases each). Trimming removed 2 bases at V and 5 bases at J, with 27 bases between. The CDR3 is 19 residues long. In germline, CDR1 is MNHEY, CDR2 SVGEGT. CDR3 bases: TGTGCCAGCAGTTACGATCATCTTATCGGGGCCCAAGCCGATGAGACCCAGTACTTC. It encodes CASSYDHLIGAQADETQYF.

This clonotype appeared many times. The chain is built from TRBV28 and TRBJ2-7; perhaps TRBD2 as D (5 bases). The CDR3 runs to 11 residues. Germline lookup yields CDR1 MDHEN and CDR2 SYDVKM. Trimming cost V 6 bases and J 13 bases, with 16 bases left between them. The chain's CDR3 is CASRETNALYF. DNA for the CDR3: TGTGCCAGCAGGGAGACTAACGCGTTATACTTC.

CDR3 DNA sequence: TGTGCCAGCAGTTCGACGGGGGGAGCGAACACCGGGGAGCTGTTTTTT. Its translation is CASSSTGGANTGELFF. The genes are TRBV28 and TRBJ2-2; 7 bases match TRBD2. The CDR3 is 16 amino acids. Germline CDR1 MDHEN, CDR2 SYDVKM. The V and J ends lost 4 bases and 0 bases, in that order; junction bases with no gene match: 5.

This clonotype was seen repeatedly, ten times or more. The gene calls are TRBV6-2 or TRBV6-3 and TRBJ2-3; D is unclear. With 0 bases removed from V and 0 bases from J, the gap between germline ends came to 4 bases. The CDR3 is made up of 14 amino acids. Germline loops: CDR1 MNHEY, CDR2 SVGEGT. CDR3 nucleotide sequence: TGTGCCAGCAGTTACTCGACTAGCACAGATACGCAGTATTTT. It is translated as CASSYSTSTDTQYF.

The table lists this clonotype with many counts. The chain combines TRBV20-1 with TRBJ1-6; no clear D gene. Germline CDR1 reads DFQATT; CDR2 reads SNEGSKA (reference sequence). The CDR3 is 14 amino acids. V lost 1 base and J lost 5, with 9 bases in between. The chain's CDR3 is CSARVGGNNSPLHF. The CDR3 region has the DNA TGCAGTGCTAGAGTGGGCGGAAATAATTCACCCCTCCACTTT.

V gene TRBV5-5 combines with J gene TRBJ2-1, with no clear D. Germline CDR1 is SGHKS and CDR2 is YYEKEE (reference sequence). With 5 bases removed from V and 8 bases from J, the gap between germline ends came to 20 bases. The CDR3 length is 15 residues. The CDR3 nucleotides read TGTGCCAGCAGGACCGGTCTCCTGCCCCTTCATGAGCAGTTCTTC. Its translation: CASRTGLLPLHEQFF.

There are many counts of this clonotype. The J gene is TRBJ2-1, the V gene TRBV5-1; TRBD2 aligns across 12 bases. The V gene end was trimmed by 0 bases and the J gene end by 5 bases; junction bases not matched to a gene: 3. The CDR3 is 16 residues long. CDR1 is SGHRS, CDR2 YFSETQ, per germline. The CDR3 sequence is CASSLELAGGNNEQFF. In DNA, the CDR3 is TGCGCCAGCAGCTTGGAGCTAGCGGGAGGGAACAATGAGCAGTTCTTC.

The V and J genes are TRBV12-3 or TRBV12-4 and TRBJ2-7; a weak D match, TRBD1 (6 bases). The CDR3 totals 14 residues. V was cut by 2 bases and J by 2 bases, with 10 bases left in between. CDR3 residues: CASSLIWTAYEQYF. The CDR3 DNA sequence: TGTGCCAGCAGTTTAATTTGGACAGCCTACGAGCAGTACTTC.

This clonotype has more than one count but fewer than ten. This sequence joins TRBV4-2 and TRBJ1-5; TRBD1 agrees at 7 bases. The CDR3 extends over 17 amino acids. Trimming took 2 bases from V and 4 from J; bases not matched to a gene: 11. Germline-derived CDR1 and CDR2 are LGHNA and YNFKEQ. The CDR3 spells CASSQKPPTGRNQPQHF. The CDR3 DNA sequence: TGTGCCAGCAGCCAAAAACCCCCGACAGGGAGGAATCAGCCCCAGCATTTT.

V and J are TRBV7-2 and TRBJ2-7; no clear D. The V end lost 4 bases, the J end lost 0 bases, and 7 bases lay between the germline ends. This CDR3 comprises 13 residues. Germline loops: CDR1 SGHTA, CDR2 FQGNSA. CDR3 sequence (DNA): TGTGCCAGCAGCTATCCCCTCTCCTACGAGCAGTACTTC. Its translation: CASSYPLSYEQYF.

This clonotype showed up just a few times. The chain uses TRBV6-6 and TRBJ1-2; TRBD1 aligns across 7 bases. This CDR3 spans 14 amino acids. V trimming: 2 bases; J trimming: 5 bases; junction bases outside the gene matches: 5. Germline CDR1 reads MNHNY; CDR2 reads SVGAGI (reference sequence). For the CDR3, the DNA is TGTGCCAGCAGTTACGGGACAGAAGTTTATGGCTACACCTTC. It codes for CASSYGTEVYGYTF.

The J gene is TRBJ2-7, the V gene TRBV28, with TRBD1 matching 11 bases. The germline V gene encodes CDR1 MDHEN and CDR2 SYDVKM. The CDR3 runs 13 residues. The CDR3 DNA reads TGTGACACCAAGGACAGGGGGCGCTGGGAGCAGTACTTC. Translated, it gives CDTKDRGRWEQYF.

V is TRBV9 and J is TRBJ2-7; D is possibly TRBD2 (5 bases). The CDR3 runs 14 residues. The ends were cut back, 2 bases at V and 2 bases at J, with 11 bases in the middle. Germline CDR1 is SGDLS and CDR2 is YYNGEE. CDR3 in amino acids: CASSVGSEAYEQYF. The CDR3 DNA reads as TGTGCCAGCAGCGTGGGGAGCGAGGCCTACGAGCAGTACTTC.

This clonotype was seen at least ten times. The rearrangement joins TRBV28 to TRBJ2-5; the D gene is possibly TRBD1 (6 bases). Trimming cost V 7 bases and J 1 base, with 16 bases left between them. The CDR3 loop spans 15 amino acids. Germline CDR1 reads MDHEN; CDR2 reads SYDVKM. The CDR3, as DNA: TGTGCCAGCACTGTAAGGACAGTAGCCCAAGAGACCCAGTACTTC. Translating gives CASTVRTVAQETQYF.

This clonotype was found many times. The chain combines TRBV7-8 with TRBJ2-3, with D maybe TRBD2 (5 bases). The length of the CDR3 is 14 residues. Trimming cost V 5 bases and J 2 bases, with 11 bases left between them. Germline CDR1 SGHVS, CDR2 FQNEAQ. The CDR3 spells CASSPKDFTDTQYF. For the CDR3, the DNA is TGTGCCAGCAGCCCTAAGGACTTCACAGATACGCAGTATTTT.

This clonotype has just a few counts. The genes are TRBV5-1 and TRBJ1-6; D not certain. The CDR3 is made up of 14 amino acids. Germline lookup yields CDR1 SGHRS and CDR2 YFSETQ. V lost 4 bases and J 5 bases, leaving 10 bases between the germline ends. The CDR3 nucleotides read TGCGCCAGCAGCCTCCAGAATGATAATTCACCCCTCCACTTT. Protein product: CASSLQNDNSPLHF.

This clonotype was detected many times. The chain carries TRBV28 and TRBJ2-1; D gene uncertain. Germline V lookup: CDR1 MDHEN, CDR2 SYDVKM. V was trimmed by 8 bases and J by 9 bases, leaving 11 bases between them. CDR3 length equals 11 residues. The CDR3 region is CASANGIEQFF. The CDR3 nucleotides are TGTGCCAGCGCCAATGGTATTGAGCAGTTCTTC.

The chain couples TRBV12-3 or TRBV12-4 to TRBJ1-5, with 10 bases matching TRBD1. V shed 6 bases, J shed 7 bases, and the junction held 12 bases outside the gene matches. This CDR3 is built from 16 residues. The CDR3 sequence: CASSKDGTGAKQPQHF. The DNA of the CDR3 is TGTGCCAGCAGCAAAGACGGGACAGGGGCGAAGCAGCCCCAGCATTTT.

This clonotype has a count of ten or more. The chain links TRBV29-1 to TRBJ1-1; a weak D match, TRBD1 (6 bases). Between the trimmed V and J ends, which lost 3 bases and 11 bases, there was a span of 16 bases. The CDR3 contains 12 residues. Germline V gives CDR1 SQVTM, CDR2 ANQGSEA. This CDR3 is CSVDLRGRGAFF. CDR3 coding DNA: TGCAGCGTTGACCTCCGGGGGCGGGGGGCTTTCTTT. Together with reference TRBV29-1 and TRBJ1-1, the CDR3 gives the full variable domain: SAVISQKPSRDICQRGTSLTIQCQVDSQVTMMFWYRQQPGQSLTLIATANQGSEATYESGFVIDKFPISRPNLTFSTLTVSNMSPEDSSIYLCSVDLRGRGAFFGQGTRLTVV.

This clonotype has a count of ten or more. CDR3: CSARENTGELFF. Written as DNA, the CDR3 is TGCAGTGCTAGAGAGAACACCGGGGAGCTGTTTTTT. V gene TRBV20-1 combines with J gene TRBJ2-2; D gene unclear. Trimming shortened V by 0 bases and J by 1 base, and 0 bases separated the two germline ends. Per the germline V gene, CDR1 is DFQATT and CDR2 is SNEGSKA (reference sequence). This CDR3 is built from 12 residues.